Here is one T cell receptor beta chain with its context. The data were taken from a study of blood T cell repertoires in COVID-19. Study-wide background: PBMCs, B-cell-depleted T cells, or T cells were the source of the cDNA or gDNA that made up the material.

Authors' methods: Nucleated cell number was recorded as an estimate derived from reference gene primer amplification. The method was immunoSEQ multiplex PCR; TCRdb's version includes in-frame clones alone and lacks a portion of them. That table is the source of V, J and clone size, and D and trimming were worked out from the DNA. This table has roughly 180,000 clones, about 75% appearing once. With 10 bases removed from V and 1 base from J, the gap between germline ends came to 11 bases. CDR3 length: 13 amino acids. V and J are TRBV12-3 or TRBV12-4 and TRBJ1-3; D uncertain. This clonotype was sampled from a woman aged 50 to 65 with active or convalescent COVID-19. Sequenced material: peripheral blood. CDR3 protein: CATLLLSGNTIYF. The CDR3 DNA is TGTGCCACACTCCTACTATCTGGAAACACCATATATTTT.